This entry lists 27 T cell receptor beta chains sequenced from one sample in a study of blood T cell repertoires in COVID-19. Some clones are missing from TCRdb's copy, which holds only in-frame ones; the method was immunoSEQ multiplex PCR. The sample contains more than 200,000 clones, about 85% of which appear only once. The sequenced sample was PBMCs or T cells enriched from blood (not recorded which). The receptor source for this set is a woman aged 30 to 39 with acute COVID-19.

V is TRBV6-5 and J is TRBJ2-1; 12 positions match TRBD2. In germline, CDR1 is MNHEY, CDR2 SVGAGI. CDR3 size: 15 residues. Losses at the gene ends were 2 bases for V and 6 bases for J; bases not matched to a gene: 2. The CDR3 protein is CASSYVLAGGNEQFF. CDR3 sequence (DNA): TGTGCCAGCAGTTACGTACTAGCGGGGGGCAATGAGCAGTTCTTC.

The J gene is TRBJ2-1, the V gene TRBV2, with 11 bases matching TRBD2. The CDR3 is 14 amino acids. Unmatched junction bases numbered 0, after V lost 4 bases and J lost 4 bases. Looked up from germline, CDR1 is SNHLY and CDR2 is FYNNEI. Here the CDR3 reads CASSGTSGYNEQFF. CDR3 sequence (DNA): TGTGCCAGCAGTGGGACTAGCGGGTACAATGAGCAGTTCTTC.

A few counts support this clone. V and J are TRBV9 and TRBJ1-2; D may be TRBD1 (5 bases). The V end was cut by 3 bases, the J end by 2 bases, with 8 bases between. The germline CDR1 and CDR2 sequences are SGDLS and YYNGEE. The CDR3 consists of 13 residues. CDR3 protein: CASSGTSNYGYTF. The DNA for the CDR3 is TGTGCCAGCAGCGGGACATCCAACTATGGCTACACCTTC.

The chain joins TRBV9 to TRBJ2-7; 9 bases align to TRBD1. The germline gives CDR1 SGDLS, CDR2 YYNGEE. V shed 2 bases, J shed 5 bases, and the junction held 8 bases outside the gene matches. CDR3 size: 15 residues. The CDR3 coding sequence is TGTGCCAGCAGCGTCGAGGGACAGGGTTTCAACGAGCAGTACTTC. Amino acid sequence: CASSVEGQGFNEQYF.

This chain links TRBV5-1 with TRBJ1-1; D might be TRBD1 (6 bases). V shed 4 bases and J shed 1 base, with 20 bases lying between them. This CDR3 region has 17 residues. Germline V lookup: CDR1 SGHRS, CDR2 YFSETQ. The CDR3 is CASSRGGFGQKNTEAFF. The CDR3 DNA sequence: TGCGCCAGCAGCAGGGGGGGTTTCGGACAAAAGAACACTGAAGCTTTCTTT.

CDR3 in amino acids: CASSFVGRGFNEQFF. The DNA for the CDR3 is TGTGCCAGCAGCTTTGTGGGGAGGGGTTTCAATGAGCAGTTCTTC. This chain uses TRBV5-4 with TRBJ2-1; TRBD2 matches 7 bases. The V gene's germline CDR1 is SGHNT and CDR2 YYREEE (reference sequence). This CDR3 spans 15 amino acids. The J segment lost 6 bases and the V segment lost 2 bases, leaving 8 bases of the junction unmatched. The complete variable domain, with remaining parts taken from reference TRBV5-4 and TRBJ2-1, reads ETGVTQSPTHLIKTRGQQVTLRCSSQSGHNTVSWYQQALGQGPQFIFQYYREEENGRGNFPPRFSGLQFPNYSSELNVNALELDDSALYLCASSFVGRGFNEQFFGPGTRLTVL.

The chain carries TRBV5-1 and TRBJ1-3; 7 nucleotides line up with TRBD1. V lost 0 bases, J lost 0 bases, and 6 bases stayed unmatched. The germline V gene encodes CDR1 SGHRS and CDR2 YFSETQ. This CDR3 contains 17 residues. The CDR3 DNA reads TGCGCCAGCAGCTTGGAGGGGGCTACTACCTCTGGAAACACCATATATTTT. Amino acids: CASSLEGATTSGNTIYF.

The CDR3 nucleotides are TGTGCCAGCAGCGTAGTGGAGGGTAGTTCACCCCTCCACTTT. The encoded protein is CASSVVEGSSPLHF. The chain combines TRBV9 with TRBJ1-6; D unresolved. Germline V CDR1 and CDR2: SGDLS, YYNGEE. The length of the CDR3 is 14 residues. V lost 0 bases and J lost 9, with 10 bases in between.

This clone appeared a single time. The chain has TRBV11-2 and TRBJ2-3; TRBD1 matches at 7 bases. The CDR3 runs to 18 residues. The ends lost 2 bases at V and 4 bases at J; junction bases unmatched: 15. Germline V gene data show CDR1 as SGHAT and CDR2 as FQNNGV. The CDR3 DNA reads TGTGCCAGCAGCTTAAGGTTCAGAGATAGGGGGCTTCCAGATACGCAGTATTTT. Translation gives CASSLRFRDRGLPDTQYF.

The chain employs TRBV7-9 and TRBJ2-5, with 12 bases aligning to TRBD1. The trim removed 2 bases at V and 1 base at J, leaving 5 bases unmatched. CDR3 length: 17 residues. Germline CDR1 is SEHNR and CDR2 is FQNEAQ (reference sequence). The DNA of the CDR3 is TGTGCCAGCAGCTTACGGGACAGGGGGCTCCTCCAAGAGACCCAGTACTTC. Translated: CASSLRDRGLLQETQYF.

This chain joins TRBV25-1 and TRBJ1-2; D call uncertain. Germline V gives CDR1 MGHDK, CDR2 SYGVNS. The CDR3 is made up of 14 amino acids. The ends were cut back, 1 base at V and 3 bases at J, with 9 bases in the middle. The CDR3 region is CASSEFSTDYGYTF. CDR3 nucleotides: TGTGCCAGCAGTGAATTCTCCACGGACTATGGCTACACCTTC.

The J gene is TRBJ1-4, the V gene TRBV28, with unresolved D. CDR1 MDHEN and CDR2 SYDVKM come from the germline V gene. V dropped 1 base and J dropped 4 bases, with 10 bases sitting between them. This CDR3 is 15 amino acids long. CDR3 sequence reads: CASSLSDGSNEKLFF. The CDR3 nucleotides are TGTGCCAGCAGTTTATCGGACGGGAGTAATGAAAAACTGTTTTTT.

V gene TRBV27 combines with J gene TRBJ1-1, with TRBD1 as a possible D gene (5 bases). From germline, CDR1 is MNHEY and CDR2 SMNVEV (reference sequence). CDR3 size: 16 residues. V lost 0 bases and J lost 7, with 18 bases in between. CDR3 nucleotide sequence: TGTGCCAGCAGTTTATCCTGGGGGGGATCCGAAAATGAAGCTTTCTTT. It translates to CASSLSWGGSENEAFF.

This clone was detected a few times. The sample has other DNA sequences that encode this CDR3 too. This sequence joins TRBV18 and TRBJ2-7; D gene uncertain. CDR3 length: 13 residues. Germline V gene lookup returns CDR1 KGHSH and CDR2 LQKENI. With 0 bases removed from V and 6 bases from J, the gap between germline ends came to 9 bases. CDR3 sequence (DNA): TGTGCCAGCTCACCACCGGGTGGGCGCGAGCAGTACTTC. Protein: CASSPPGGREQYF.

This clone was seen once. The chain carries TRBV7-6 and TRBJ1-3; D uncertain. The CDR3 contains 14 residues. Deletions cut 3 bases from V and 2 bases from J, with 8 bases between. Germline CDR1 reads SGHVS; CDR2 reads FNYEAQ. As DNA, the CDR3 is TGTGCCAGCAGCTTGAGTTATGCTGGAAACACCATATATTTT. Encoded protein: CASSLSYAGNTIYF.

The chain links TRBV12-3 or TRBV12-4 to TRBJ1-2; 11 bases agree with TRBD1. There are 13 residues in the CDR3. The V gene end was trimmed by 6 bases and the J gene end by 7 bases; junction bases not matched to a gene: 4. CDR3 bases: TGTGCCAGCAGAGCCGGGACAGGGGGTGGCTACACCTTC. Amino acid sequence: CASRAGTGGGYTF.

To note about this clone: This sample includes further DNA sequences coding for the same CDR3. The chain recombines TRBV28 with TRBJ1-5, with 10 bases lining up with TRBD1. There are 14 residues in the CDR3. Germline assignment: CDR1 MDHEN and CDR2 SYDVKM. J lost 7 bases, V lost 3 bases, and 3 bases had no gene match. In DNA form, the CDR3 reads TGTGCCAGCAGTTTTGGGGACAGGGGACAGCCCCAGCATTTT. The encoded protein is CASSFGDRGQPQHF.

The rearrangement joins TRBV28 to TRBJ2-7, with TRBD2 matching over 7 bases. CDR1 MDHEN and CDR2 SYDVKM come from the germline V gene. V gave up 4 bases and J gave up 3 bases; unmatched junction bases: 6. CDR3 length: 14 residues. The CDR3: CASSSFGGSYEQYF. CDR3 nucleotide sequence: TGTGCCAGCAGTTCATTCGGCGGGAGCTACGAGCAGTACTTC.

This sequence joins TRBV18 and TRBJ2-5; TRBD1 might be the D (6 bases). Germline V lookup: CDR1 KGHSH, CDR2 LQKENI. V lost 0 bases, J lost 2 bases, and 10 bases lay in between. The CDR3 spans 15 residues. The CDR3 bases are TGTGCCAGCTCACCACCGGACAGAGCTCAAGAGACCCAGTACTTC. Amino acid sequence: CASSPPDRAQETQYF.

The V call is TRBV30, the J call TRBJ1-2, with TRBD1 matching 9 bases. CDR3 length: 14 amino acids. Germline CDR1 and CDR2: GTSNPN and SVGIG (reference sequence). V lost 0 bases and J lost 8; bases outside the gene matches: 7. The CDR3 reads CAWSVRDRGLGYTF. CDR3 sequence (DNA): TGTGCCTGGAGTGTACGTGACAGGGGGTTGGGCTACACCTTC. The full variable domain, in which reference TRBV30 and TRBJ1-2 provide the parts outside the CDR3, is SQTIHQWPATLVQPVGSPLSLECTVEGTSNPNLYWYRQAAGRGLQLLFYSVGIGQISSEVPQNLSASRPQDRQFILSSKKLLLSDSGFYLCAWSVRDRGLGYTFGSGTRLTVV.

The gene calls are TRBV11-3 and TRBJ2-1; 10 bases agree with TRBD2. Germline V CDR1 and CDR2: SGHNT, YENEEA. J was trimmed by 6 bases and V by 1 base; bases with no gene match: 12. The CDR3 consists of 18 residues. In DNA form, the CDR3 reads TGTGCCAGCAGCTTAGGACAGGGTAGACTAGCGGGCTTCAATGAGCAGTTCTTC. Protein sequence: CASSLGQGRLAGFNEQFF.

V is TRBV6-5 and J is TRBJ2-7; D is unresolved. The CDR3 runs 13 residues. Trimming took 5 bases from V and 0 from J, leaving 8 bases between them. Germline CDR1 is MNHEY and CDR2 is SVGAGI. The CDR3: CASSSERSYEQYF. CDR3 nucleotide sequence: TGTGCCAGCAGTAGTGAGCGCTCCTACGAGCAGTACTTC.

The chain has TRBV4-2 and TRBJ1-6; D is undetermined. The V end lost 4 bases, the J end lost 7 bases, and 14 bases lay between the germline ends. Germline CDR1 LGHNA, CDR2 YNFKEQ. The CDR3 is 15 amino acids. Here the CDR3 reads CASSLVGEGNSPLHF. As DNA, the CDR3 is TGTGCCAGCAGCCTAGTCGGGGAGGGAAATTCACCCCTCCACTTT.

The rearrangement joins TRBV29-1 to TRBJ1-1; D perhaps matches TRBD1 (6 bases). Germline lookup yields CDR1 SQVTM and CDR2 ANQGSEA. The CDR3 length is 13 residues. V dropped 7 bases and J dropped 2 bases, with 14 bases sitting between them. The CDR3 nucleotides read TGCAGCGCCCAGATGGGGGCCAACACTGAAGCTTTCTTT. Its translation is CSAQMGANTEAFF.

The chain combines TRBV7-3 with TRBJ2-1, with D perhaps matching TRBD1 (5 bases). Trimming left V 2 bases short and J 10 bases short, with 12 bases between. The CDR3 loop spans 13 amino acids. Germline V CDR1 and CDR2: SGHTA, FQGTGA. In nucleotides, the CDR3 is TGTGCCAGCAGCTTACCAGGGTTAAAGGAGCAGTTCTTC. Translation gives CASSLPGLKEQFF.

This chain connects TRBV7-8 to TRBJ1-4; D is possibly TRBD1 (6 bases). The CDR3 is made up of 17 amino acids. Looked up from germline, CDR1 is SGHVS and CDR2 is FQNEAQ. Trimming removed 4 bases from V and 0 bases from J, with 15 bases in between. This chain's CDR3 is CASSWNRVQATNEKLFF. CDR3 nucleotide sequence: TGTGCCAGCAGCTGGAACAGGGTTCAGGCAACTAATGAAAAACTGTTTTTT.

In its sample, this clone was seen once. This chain's CDR3 is CASSYSKGVGSEAFF. In DNA form, the CDR3 reads TGTGCCAGCAGTTACTCGAAGGGGGTGGGCAGTGAAGCTTTCTTT. The rearrangement links TRBV6-5 to TRBJ1-1; D is possibly TRBD1 (6 bases). Germline V lookup: CDR1 MNHEY, CDR2 SVGAGI. V lost 0 bases, J lost 7 bases, and 15 bases lay in between. The CDR3 is made up of 15 amino acids.